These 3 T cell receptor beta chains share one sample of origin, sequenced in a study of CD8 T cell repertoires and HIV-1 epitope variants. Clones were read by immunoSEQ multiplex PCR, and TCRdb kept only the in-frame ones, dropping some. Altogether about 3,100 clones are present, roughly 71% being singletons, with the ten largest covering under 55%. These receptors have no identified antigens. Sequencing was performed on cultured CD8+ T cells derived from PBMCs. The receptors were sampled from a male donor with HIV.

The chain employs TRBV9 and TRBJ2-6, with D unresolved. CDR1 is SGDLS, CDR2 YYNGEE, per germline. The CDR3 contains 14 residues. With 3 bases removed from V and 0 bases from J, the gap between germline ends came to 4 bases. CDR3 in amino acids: CASSAYSGANVLTF. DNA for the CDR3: TGTGCCAGCAGCGCCTACTCTGGGGCCAACGTCCTGACTTTC. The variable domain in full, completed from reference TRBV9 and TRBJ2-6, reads DSGVTQTPKHLITATGQRVTLRCSPRSGDLSVYWYQQSLDQGLQFLIQYYNGEERAKGNILERFSAQQFPDLHSELNLSSLELGDSALYFCASSAYSGANVLTFGAGSRLTVL.

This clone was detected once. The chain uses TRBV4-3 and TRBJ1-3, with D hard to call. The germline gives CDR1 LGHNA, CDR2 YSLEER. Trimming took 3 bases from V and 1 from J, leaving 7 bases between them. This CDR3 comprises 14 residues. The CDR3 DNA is TGCGCCAGCAGCCAGTGGGATTCTGGAAACACCATATATTTT. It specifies CASSQWDSGNTIYF.

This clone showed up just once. The CDR3 coding sequence is TGTGCCAGAAGCGCCGACAACTCCTACGAGCAGTACTTC. This sequence encodes CARSADNSYEQYF. This chain joins TRBV5-3 and TRBJ2-7; D is unresolved. TRBV5-3 counts as an open reading frame of uncertain function. The CDR3 has 13 residues. The V end was cut by 4 bases, the J end by 0 bases, with 8 bases between.